These T cell receptor beta chains were read from a single sample in a study of ipilimumab plus nivolumab after autologous stem cell transplantation. TCRdb keeps only in-frame clones here, not all; method: immunoSEQ multiplex PCR. The profile shows fewer than 10,000 clones, roughly 73% of them singletons. The starting material was PBMCs, obtained in a trial of ipilimumab plus nivolumab as post-transplant consolidation. Receptors originate from a female donor with multiple myeloma. Both conserved end residues are trimmed from each CDR3. Fields, in order: V gene, CDR3 protein.

V gene: TRBV5-5; CDR3 protein: ASSFGPTGGENEQY
V gene: TRBV6-5; CDR3 protein: ASSPFVAGEYEQY
V gene: TRBV11-2; CDR3 protein: ASSLTGPYGREQF
V gene: TRBV12-2; CDR3 protein: ASSLAPNTEAF
V gene: TRBV4-2; CDR3 protein: ASSPGTIQF
V gene: TRBV5-4; CDR3 protein: ASNLGGTQLPYGYT
V gene: TRBV5-1; CDR3 protein: ASSSSSGGPQETQY
V gene: TRBV5-1; CDR3 protein: ASRATSSQETQY
V gene: TRBV10-3; CDR3 protein: ASNTGGLLGNTIY
V gene: TRBV19; CDR3 protein: ASGRQMNTEAF
V gene: TRBV5-1; CDR3 protein: ASRTEPGRTYNEQF
V gene: TRBV5-8; CDR3 protein: ASSLLRGNEQF
V gene: TRBV6-5; CDR3 protein: ASSYSSQLRNSPLH
V gene: TRBV14; CDR3 protein: ASSQARANEKLF
V gene: TRBV6-5; CDR3 protein: ASSHAGPQETQY
V gene: TRBV19; CDR3 protein: ASSMTGGSYEQY
V gene: TRBV28; CDR3 protein: ASSLNSGLYEKLF
V gene: TRBV27; CDR3 protein: ASSLPRSPLH
V gene: TRBV27; CDR3 protein: ASSSMREYGNTIY
V gene: TRBV5-8; CDR3 protein: ASPRSGTGTKNIQY
V gene: TRBV28; CDR3 protein: ASSRTGVQQY
V gene: TRBV2; CDR3 protein: ASSGLAYTDTQY
V gene: TRBV27; CDR3 protein: ASSSPGQPYYGYT
V gene: TRBV6-5; CDR3 protein: ASSSTGGYEQY
V gene: TRBV29-1; CDR3 protein: SVEGNTGRGLAYNEQF
V gene: TRBV5-4; CDR3 protein: ASSLAVGVAEQF
V gene: TRBV27; CDR3 protein: ASSSAVPDIQY
V gene: TRBV5-5; CDR3 protein: ASSPDPEGGPEQY
V gene: TRBV18; CDR3 protein: ATASRGEGEKLF
V gene: TRBV6-5; CDR3 protein: ASSYGGQGAETQY
V gene: TRBV2; CDR3 protein: ASSRREAF
V gene: TRBV10-3; CDR3 protein: AISEWGENTGELF
V gene: TRBV19; CDR3 protein: ASSTQVYSYSNQPQH
V gene: TRBV11-3; CDR3 protein: ASSLDGLGREQY
V gene: TRBV5-1; CDR3 protein: ASSSPHGGARGETQY
V gene: TRBV27; CDR3 protein: ASSPLRAASYEQY
V gene: TRBV5-1; CDR3 protein: ASSFGRTDSTEAF
V gene: TRBV11-2; CDR3 protein: ASSPARGGTEAF
V gene: TRBV5-1; CDR3 protein: ASSLSTGAGANVLT
V gene: TRBV7-3; CDR3 protein: ASAGTGNNEQF
V gene: TRBV6-1; CDR3 protein: ASSGLGRASYEQY
V gene: TRBV6-5; CDR3 protein: ASSRGQGAQF
V gene: TRBV28; CDR3 protein: ASSSPGQGRYEQY
V gene: TRBV19; CDR3 protein: ASHGDREGTYEQY
V gene: TRBV5-1; CDR3 protein: ASSLGGEGYT
V gene: TRBV5-4; CDR3 protein: ASSLGGLAIGNEQF